The rows below give T cell receptor beta chains drawn from one sample of a study of blood T cell repertoires in COVID-19. Repertoires were generated with immunoSEQ multiplex PCR, while TCRdb's copy carries only in-frame clones and drops some. The sample shows some 180,000 clones, 65% to 85% of them seen only once. Input material: peripheral blood. The source of these receptors is a man between 70 and 80 years old with active or convalescent COVID-19. Both conserved end residues are part of each CDR3. The D gene is left open where the match is weak. Clone size is not always given. Where it is, it says once, few, many or a class for expanded clones.

clone_size	v_call	j_call	d_call	cdr3_aa	cdr3_nt
NA	TRBV6-5	TRBJ2-4	TRBD1	CASSPRTGGNIQYF	TGTGCCAGCAGTCCGAGGACAGGTGGCAACATTCAGTACTTC
NA	TRBV5-5	TRBJ2-1	TRBD1	CASSFEGTGGYNEQFF	TGTGCCAGCAGCTTTGAAGGGACAGGGGGCTACAATGAGCAGTTCTTC
NA	TRBV6-6	TRBJ2-7	TRBD2	CASSYSGGSSEQYF	TGTGCCAGCAGTTACAGCGGGGGATCGTCCGAGCAGTACTTC
once	TRBV3-1/TRBV3-2	TRBJ1-2	NA	CASSTFGLRANYGYTF	TGTGCCAGCAGCACTTTTGGTTTAAGAGCTAACTATGGCTACACCTTC
NA	TRBV18	TRBJ2-1	TRBD1	CASSPPGTGGFYNEQFF	TGTGCCAGCTCACCCCCCGGGACAGGCGGGTTCTACAATGAGCAGTTCTTC
NA	TRBV11-3	TRBJ2-1	TRBD2	CASSPSLAGVNEQFF	TGTGCCAGCAGCCCCTCCCTAGCGGGCGTCAATGAGCAGTTCTTC
NA	TRBV6-2/TRBV6-3	TRBJ1-2	NA	CASSEEEYGYTF	TGTGCCAGCAGTGAGGAAGAATATGGCTACACCTTC
NA	TRBV30	TRBJ2-1	TRBD1	CAWKSWDRDYNEQFF	TGTGCCTGGAAATCCTGGGACAGGGACTACAATGAGCAGTTCTTC
NA	TRBV30	TRBJ2-1	NA	CAWSVRGEQFF	TGTGCCTGGAGTGTACGGGGTGAGCAGTTCTTC
NA	TRBV9	TRBJ2-7	TRBD2	CASSNIAGGDEQYF	TGTGCCAGCAGCAACATAGCGGGGGGCGACGAGCAGTACTTC
once	TRBV9	TRBJ2-7	TRBD1	CASSAPVGQGHHEQYF	TGTGCCAGCAGCGCACCAGTAGGACAGGGGCACCACGAGCAGTACTTC
NA	TRBV27	TRBJ2-7	TRBD2	CASTRTSGSLSYEQYF	TGTGCCAGCACCCGGACTAGCGGCTCACTATCCTACGAGCAGTACTTC
NA	TRBV29-1	TRBJ2-7	NA	CSVEVNSYEQYF	TGCAGCGTTGAAGTCAACTCCTACGAGCAGTACTTC
NA	TRBV13	TRBJ2-7	TRBD1	CASSQAWTRTGRTYEQYF	TGTGCCAGCAGCCAGGCCTGGACTCGGACAGGACGAACCTACGAGCAGTACTTC
NA	TRBV19	TRBJ2-7	NA	CASSIETATYEQYF	TGTGCCAGTAGTATAGAGACAGCTACCTACGAGCAGTACTTC
many	TRBV27	TRBJ2-7	TRBD1	CASSSHGQVWRQYF	TGTGCCAGCAGTTCCCACGGACAGGTCTGGAGGCAGTACTTC
NA	TRBV19	TRBJ2-7	TRBD1	CASSRDRGSYEQYF	TGTGCCAGTAGCCGGGACAGGGGGTCCTACGAGCAGTACTTC
NA	TRBV7-2	TRBJ1-1	NA	CASSPGTANTEAFF	TGTGCCAGCAGCCCGGGAACAGCGAACACTGAAGCTTTCTTT
NA	TRBV6-2/TRBV6-3	TRBJ1-1	TRBD1	CASSLRQGGRSEAFF	TGTGCCAGCAGCCTCCGACAAGGGGGCCGTTCTGAAGCTTTCTTT
NA	TRBV24-1	TRBJ2-7	TRBD1	CATSEPGQGAYEQYF	TGTGCCACCAGTGAACCTGGACAGGGGGCATACGAGCAGTACTTC
NA	TRBV4-3	TRBJ2-6	TRBD2	CASSQAASGSGANVLTF	TGCGCCAGCAGCCAGGCCGCTAGCGGGAGTGGGGCCAACGTCCTGACTTTC
NA	TRBV15	TRBJ1-5	TRBD1	CATSRDPGQGNQPQHF	TGTGCCACCAGCAGAGACCCGGGACAGGGGAATCAGCCCCAGCATTTT
NA	TRBV11-2	TRBJ2-1	NA	CASSSEGGGPFYNEQFF	TGTGCCAGCAGCTCAGAGGGCGGGGGCCCTTTCTACAATGAGCAGTTCTTC
NA	TRBV24-1	TRBJ2-1	TRBD1	CATTQDRGHEQFF	TGTGCCACCACCCAGGACAGGGGTCACGAGCAGTTCTTC
NA	TRBV7-2	TRBJ2-4	TRBD1	CASSQDRAKNIQYF	TGTGCCAGCAGCCAAGACAGGGCGAAAAACATTCAGTACTTC
NA	TRBV3-1/TRBV3-2	TRBJ1-1	TRBD1	CASRPGGQSQGDTEAFF	TGTGCCAGCAGACCAGGGGGCCAGTCGCAAGGGGACACTGAAGCTTTCTTT
NA	TRBV27	TRBJ1-4	TRBD1	CASSLLRGRGEKLFF	TGTGCCAGCAGTCTCCTAAGGGGGCGCGGTGAAAAACTGTTTTTT
NA	TRBV14	TRBJ1-1	NA	CASSQDGARGAFF	TGTGCCAGCAGCCAAGATGGCGCCCGGGGGGCTTTCTTT
NA	TRBV4-3	TRBJ2-7	TRBD2	CASSQGRTSGILYEQYF	TGCGCCAGCAGCCAAGGGAGGACTAGCGGGATCTTGTACGAGCAGTACTTC
NA	TRBV11-2	TRBJ2-3	NA	CASSRSQEERDTQYF	TGTGCCAGCAGCCGCTCCCAGGAAGAGAGAGATACGCAGTATTTT
NA	TRBV7-2	TRBJ2-5	NA	CASSLAGAGETQYF	TGTGCCAGCAGCTTAGCAGGGGCGGGGGAGACCCAGTACTTC
NA	TRBV20-1	TRBJ1-1	NA	CSASTGVALLNTEAFF	TGCAGTGCTAGTACGGGGGTCGCTCTGCTGAACACTGAAGCTTTCTTT
once	TRBV12-3/TRBV12-4	TRBJ1-1	NA	CASITQGYDEAFF	TGTGCCAGCATCACCCAGGGATATGATGAAGCTTTCTTT
few	TRBV5-4	TRBJ2-5	NA	CASSRLSSQETQYF	TGTGCCAGCAGCCGTCTAAGCTCCCAAGAGACCCAGTACTTC
NA	TRBV18	TRBJ2-7	NA	CASSPRSGGRSYEQYF	TGTGCCAGCTCACCACGTTCCGGGGGGCGCTCCTACGAGCAGTACTTC
once	TRBV18	TRBJ1-2	NA	CASSPTGVDYGYTF	TGTGCCAGCTCACCAACGGGAGTCGACTATGGCTACACCTTC
few	TRBV30	TRBJ1-6	NA	CAWRPGGFNSPLHF	TGTGCCTGGAGGCCGGGGGGATTTAATTCACCCCTCCACTTT
NA	TRBV4-1	TRBJ2-6	TRBD1	CASGRPGQGRRGANVLTF	TGCGCCAGCGGCAGGCCGGGACAGGGGAGAAGAGGGGCCAACGTCCTGACTTTC
NA	TRBV2	TRBJ2-1	NA	CASSEPTTGTGRFNEQFF	TGTGCCAGCAGTGAACCCACGACAGGAACGGGTCGGTTCAATGAGCAGTTCTTC
NA	TRBV9	TRBJ2-1	TRBD2	CASSVAGGPYNEQFF	TGTGCCAGCAGCGTAGCGGGGGGGCCTTATAATGAGCAGTTCTTC
NA	TRBV6-2/TRBV6-3	TRBJ1-5	NA	CASNPKGGSSNQPQHF	TGTGCCAGCAACCCTAAAGGGGGTTCTAGCAATCAGCCCCAGCATTTT
NA	TRBV15	TRBJ1-5	NA	CATSRDLGIGNQPQHF	TGTGCCACCAGCAGAGATCTCGGTATTGGCAATCAGCCCCAGCATTTT
NA	TRBV20-1	TRBJ2-4	TRBD1	CSASSWDRENIQYF	TGCAGTGCTAGTTCATGGGACAGAGAAAACATTCAGTACTTC
NA	TRBV7-8	TRBJ2-5	NA	CASSFLRGQETQYF	TGTGCCAGCAGCTTTCTGCGGGGCCAAGAGACCCAGTACTTC
NA	TRBV11-2	TRBJ1-4	TRBD1	CASSRAFDRGQTPNEKLFF	TGTGCCAGCAGCCGGGCATTTGACAGGGGGCAGACTCCTAATGAAAAACTGTTTTTT
NA	TRBV5-4	TRBJ2-7	TRBD1	CASSYRDSHSYEQYF	TGTGCCAGCAGCTACCGGGACAGCCACTCCTACGAGCAGTACTTC
NA	TRBV6-5	TRBJ1-4	NA	CASSYASGSTNEKLFF	TGTGCCAGCAGTTACGCGTCAGGGTCAACTAATGAAAAACTGTTTTTT
NA	TRBV29-1	TRBJ2-1	TRBD2	CSVGSLAAFGYNEQFF	TGCAGCGTTGGATCGCTAGCGGCTTTTGGGTACAATGAGCAGTTCTTC
NA	TRBV6-2/TRBV6-3	TRBJ2-7	NA	CASSYGAGPGEQYF	TGTGCCAGCAGTTACGGTGCAGGGCCAGGGGAGCAGTACTTC
few	TRBV4-2	TRBJ2-1	NA	CASSQEGQRTNEQFF	TGTGCCAGCAGCCAAGAGGGCCAGCGGACCAATGAGCAGTTCTTC
NA	TRBV5-1	TRBJ2-3	TRBD2	CASSSGTRAGGTDTQYF	TGCGCCAGCAGCTCCGGGACTCGGGCGGGGGGCACAGATACGCAGTATTTT
NA	TRBV5-1	TRBJ2-7	NA	CASSLSGGRPYEQYF	TGCGCCAGCAGCTTGTCGGGGGGCCGTCCCTACGAGCAGTACTTC
NA	TRBV5-4	TRBJ2-7	TRBD2	CASSLASGAEQYF	TGTGCCAGCAGCTTGGCTAGCGGGGCCGAGCAGTACTTC
NA	TRBV18	TRBJ2-7	TRBD1	CASSPDRVNEQYF	TGTGCCAGCTCACCCGACAGGGTCAACGAGCAGTACTTC
NA	TRBV7-9	TRBJ2-6	TRBD1	CASTNRGRSGANVLTF	TGTGCCAGCACCAATAGGGGGCGTTCCGGGGCCAACGTCCTGACTTTC
NA	TRBV7-8	TRBJ1-1	NA	CASSLAAPNTEAFF	TGTGCCAGCAGCTTAGCGGCACCGAACACTGAAGCTTTCTTT
NA	TRBV18	TRBJ2-7	NA	CASSPPLGGRNEQYF	TGTGCCAGCTCACCGCCCCTCGGAGGGAGGAACGAGCAGTACTTC
NA	TRBV5-1	TRBJ2-7	NA	CASSLGAEASEQYF	TGCGCCAGCAGCTTGGGGGCGGAGGCTAGCGAGCAGTACTTC
NA	TRBV7-2	TRBJ1-2	TRBD1	CASSVDRGDYGYTF	TGTGCCAGCAGCGTGGACAGGGGGGACTATGGCTACACCTTC
NA	TRBV7-2	TRBJ2-3	NA	CASSRARDFTDTQYF	TGTGCCAGCAGCAGAGCGAGGGATTTTACAGATACGCAGTATTTT